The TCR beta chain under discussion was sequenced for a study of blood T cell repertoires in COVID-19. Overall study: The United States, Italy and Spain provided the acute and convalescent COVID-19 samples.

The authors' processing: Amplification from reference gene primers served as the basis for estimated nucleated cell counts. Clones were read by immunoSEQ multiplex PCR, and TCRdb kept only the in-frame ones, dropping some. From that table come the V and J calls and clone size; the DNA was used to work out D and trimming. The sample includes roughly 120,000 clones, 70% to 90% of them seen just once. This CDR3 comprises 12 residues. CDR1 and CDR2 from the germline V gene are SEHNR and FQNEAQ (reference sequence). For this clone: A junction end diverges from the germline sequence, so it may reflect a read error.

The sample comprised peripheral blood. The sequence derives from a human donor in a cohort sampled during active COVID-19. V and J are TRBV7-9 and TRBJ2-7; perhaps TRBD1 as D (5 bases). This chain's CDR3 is CASRLDSYEQYF. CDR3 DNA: TGTGCCAGCAGGTTAGACAGCTACGAGCAGTACTTC.